A single sample is the source of the 17 T cell receptor delta chains below, sequenced in a study of γδ T cells in repeated Plasmodium falciparum infection (dated by TCRdb to about 2021). Receptors were amplified or captured by multiplex PCR. Sequencing took place on an Illumina MiSeq. TCRdb called clones anew from the public reads via CATT; matching DNA rows were later pooled. A total of some 51,000 delta-chain clones appear in this sample, roughly 2% of them only once. The biggest ten clones account for around 22% of the sample. For bulk TCR repertoire analysis, Vgamma9/Vdelta2+ and Vdelta2-negative gammadelta T cell populations were flow-sorted out of peripheral blood mononuclear cells. Specimen: gamma-delta T cells from blood. These receptors originate from a pool of human donors (malaria-infected and uninfected, not separated).

This clone came up a few times. The protein TCRdb gives is from a much larger clone and does not agree with this DNA's translation at residue 5, likely a read error; the protein shown here comes from the DNA. J is TRDJ1 and V is TRDV2, with unresolved D. Here the J gene was assigned by germline matching of the DNA, as TCRdb has none. Germline-derived CDR1 and CDR2 are GEAIGNYY and EKD. The CDR3 totals 15 residues. V shed 3 bases and J shed 0 bases, with 13 bases lying between them. The CDR3 spells CACDPKGLNTDKLIF. In nucleotides, the CDR3 is TGTGCCTGTGACCCCAAGGGGTTAAACACCGATAAACTCATCTTT.

With regard to this clone: TCRdb lists the protein of a much larger clone for this DNA, which differs at residue 23, so this is likely a read error; the protein given here is translated from the DNA itself. The chain combines TRDV1 with TRDJ1, with 9 bases matching TRDD3. TCRdb carries no J gene annotation; the J gene was assigned here by matching the DNA with germline. Germline CDR1 and CDR2: TSWWSYY and QGS. The CDR3 is made up of 26 amino acids. CDR3 loop: CALGERLPYFPRRNWGNSRYTDELIF. For the CDR3, the DNA is TGTGCTCTTGGGGAAAGATTGCCCTACTTCCCACGACGTAACTGGGGGAACTCAAGGTACACCGATGAACTCATCTTT.

This clone turned up a few times. TCRdb's entry gives the protein of a much larger clone, which mismatches this DNA's translation at residue 12, likely from a read error; the protein reported here is translated from the DNA. The chain couples TRDV1 to TRDJ1; 7 positions agree with TRDD3. TCRdb leaves out the J gene; it was filled in here by matching the DNA to germline. With 0 bases clipped from V and 0 bases from J, the junction kept 22 bases outside the gene matches. The CDR3 covers 22 residues. The germline gives CDR1 TSWWSYY, CDR2 QGS. CDR3: CALGELCPHLLRDTIYTDKLIF. The CDR3 DNA reads as TGTGCTCTTGGGGAACTCTGCCCTCATCTACTGAGGGATACCATATACACCGATAAACTCATCTTT.

This chain connects TRDV2 to TRDJ1; unclear D gene. Here the J gene came from matching the DNA to germline, since TCRdb omits it. This CDR3 region has 17 residues. Per the germline V gene, CDR1 is GEAIGNYY and CDR2 is EKD. V lost 2 bases and J lost 0, with 18 bases in between. The CDR3: CACDRGVPLMYTDKLIF. DNA of the CDR3: TGTGCCTGTGACAGAGGAGTACCCCTAATGTACACCGATAAACTCATCTTT.

Many counts were recorded for this clone. TCRdb's protein, taken from a much larger clone, differs from this DNA's translation at residue 13, likely owing to a read error; the protein displayed comes from the DNA. The V gene is given as TRDV2, and no J gene call is available; no DNA check was done on the table's D call, TRDD3. This CDR3 has 16 amino acids. Germline V gene lookup returns CDR1 GEAIGNYY and CDR2 EKD. The CDR3 loop is CACDPLLGDLKEGLIF. Here the CDR3 DNA reads TGTGCCTGTGACCCTCTACTGGGGGACCTAAAAGAAGGTCTCATCTTT.

This clone was seen repeatedly, ten times or more. The mismatch at residue 18 between this DNA's translation and the TCRdb protein of a much larger clone likely reflects a read error; the protein shown is translated from the DNA. The V gene corresponds to TRDV2; no J gene was called; the tabulated D call, TRDD3, remains unverified against the DNA. The CDR3 totals 19 residues. Germline CDR1 GEAIGNYY, CDR2 EKD. The CDR3 DNA reads as TGTGCCTGTGACACCGTAAGGTTGGGGGGGAACCCGGGGACCGATAAACTCACCTTT. This sequence encodes CACDTVRLGGNPGTDKLTF.

This clone was observed at least ten times. The chain has TRDV1 and TRDJ1; 10 positions agree with TRDD3. Germline values: CDR1 TSWWSYY, CDR2 QGS. J was trimmed by 1 base and V by 0 bases; bases with no gene match: 26. The length of the CDR3 is 24 residues. In DNA, the CDR3 is TGTGCTCTTGGGGAACTACTACAATTCACTAGGGGGATACGTATCCTACTATCCACCGATAAACTCATCTTT. Its protein is CALGELLQFTRGIRILLSTDKLIF.

The sample holds many counts of this clone. A read error is the likely source, as a far larger clone sits one nucleotide away. V usage is TRDV3 and J usage is TRDJ2; 9 nucleotides match TRDD3. Germline assignment: CDR1 TVYSNPD and CDR2 GDNSRS (reference sequence). The ends lost 4 bases at V and 6 bases at J; junction bases unmatched: 9. CDR3 length: 14 residues. This CDR3 reads CASSGGCLAAQLFF. The CDR3 region has the DNA TGTGCCTCCTCTGGGGGATGCTTGGCAGCACAACTCTTCTTT. The whole variable domain, remainder taken from reference TRDV3 and TRDJ2, is CDKVTQSSPDQTVASGSEVVLLCTYDTVYSNPDLFWYRIRPDYSFQFVFYGDNSRSEGADFTQGRFSVKHILTQKAFHLVISPVRTEDSATYYCASSGGCLAAQLFFGKGTQLIVEP.

In this sample, this clone turned up a few times. TCRdb lists the protein of a much larger clone for this DNA, which differs at residue 3, so this is likely a read error; the protein given here is translated from the DNA itself. The chain is built from TRAV38-2/DV8 and TRDJ1, with 12 bases aligning to TRDD3. Assignment of the J gene here rests on matching the DNA to germline, because TCRdb gives none. Per the germline V gene, CDR1 is TSESDYY and CDR2 is QEAYKQQN. The CDR3 length is 24 residues. The CDR3: CACRSFEYFQATYWGIPATDKLIF. The DNA of the CDR3 is TGTGCTTGTAGGAGCTTCGAATACTTCCAAGCTACGTACTGGGGGATACCGGCCACCGATAAACTCATCTTT.

As to this clone: This likely reflects a read error, since a far larger clone is one base away. Different DNA sequences within this sample yield the same CDR3. The rearrangement joins TRDV3 to TRDJ1; 13 bases match TRDD3. TCRdb supplies no J gene; here it was assigned by aligning the nucleotide sequence to germline. V shed 1 base and J 2 bases; nucleotides not matched to a gene: 28. CDR1 and CDR2 from the germline V gene are TVYSNPD and GDNSRS (reference sequence). The CDR3 runs 23 residues. CDR3 residues: CAFTGEPPPAYWGIRFLTDKLIF. As DNA, the CDR3 is TGTGCCTTTACCGGGGAGCCTCCTCCCGCTTACTGGGGGATACGCTTCTTAACCGATAAACTCATCTTT.

Comments on this clone: The TCRdb record carries a much larger clone's protein, which differs from this DNA's translation at residue 3; a read error is the likely cause, and the protein listed here is the DNA translation. V and J are TRDV3 and TRDJ1, with 11 nucleotides matching TRDD3. TCRdb offers no J gene call, so here the DNA was matched to germline to obtain one. This CDR3 is built from 21 residues. Germline V gene sequence: CDR1 TVYSNPD, CDR2 GDNSRS (reference sequence). Trimming took 4 bases from V and 0 from J; bases not matched to a gene: 25. DNA for the CDR3: TGTGCCTCCCCTACTATGGGAGTGTACTGGGGGATAAGATCGCACACCGATAAACTCATCTTT. Its translation is CASPTMGVYWGIRSHTDKLIF.

A few counts support this clone. The translation of this DNA and the TCRdb protein of a much larger clone differ at residue 7, probably owing to a read error; the protein shown here is translated from the DNA. The chain links TRDV1 to TRDJ1; 9 nucleotides align to TRDD3. As TCRdb names no J gene, one was assigned here on the basis of a DNA match to germline. V dropped 4 bases and J dropped 4; count of bases not matched to a gene: 22. Germline assignment: CDR1 TSWWSYY and CDR2 QGS. CDR3 length: 20 residues. The CDR3 nucleotides read TGTGCTCTTGGGGGGGCAGGACCGTACTGGGGGACGGGCCGTGGCGATAAACTCATCTTT. As protein: CALGGAGPYWGTGRGDKLIF.

Ten or more counts support this clone. TCRdb's entry gives the protein of a much larger clone, which mismatches this DNA's translation at residue 13, likely from a read error; the protein reported here is translated from the DNA. This chain joins TRDV1 and TRDJ1; D tentatively fits TRDD2 or TRDD3 (6 bases each). TCRdb carries no J gene annotation; the J gene was assigned here by matching the DNA with germline. The V and J ends lost 4 bases and 5 bases respectively, with 41 bases between them. Looked up from germline, CDR1 is TSWWSYY and CDR2 is QGS. CDR3 size: 23 residues. The CDR3 sequence: CALGVPSIPFHSIGGRAQDKLIF. As DNA, the CDR3 is TGTGCTCTTGGGGTTCCGTCTATTCCCTTCCACAGTATTGGGGGGCGAGCCCAGGATAAACTCATCTTT.

Turning to this clone: This DNA's translation differs at residue 17 from TCRdb's protein, which comes from a much larger clone; a read error is likely, and the protein shown is translated from the DNA. The chain employs TRDV1 and TRDJ1, with TRDD3 as a possible D gene (8 bases). The J gene, missing from TCRdb, was assigned here through DNA to germline matching. There are 24 residues in the CDR3. CDR1 TSWWSYY and CDR2 QGS come from the germline V gene. The CDR3, as DNA: TGTGCCCTGGGCAAATTCCTACTTCTCCCCTGGGGGACAAAAATCCCGTGGTACACCGATAAACTCATCTTT. Translated, it gives CALGKFLLLPWGTKIPWYTDKLIF.

The rearrangement links TRDV1 to TRDJ1, with 7 bases that match TRDD3. TCRdb supplies no J gene; here it was assigned by aligning the nucleotide sequence to germline. Germline V gene lookup returns CDR1 TSWWSYY and CDR2 QGS. The CDR3 is made up of 23 amino acids. The junction had 35 bases not matched to a gene; V was cut back by 6 bases and J by 4 bases. CDR3 nucleotide sequence: TGTGCTCTTGGAATACTTCGTATTTTCGGGGATAACCGTCCAGTACACCAAGTCGATAAACTCATCTTT. It encodes CALGILRIFGDNRPVHQVDKLIF.

Remarks on this clone: A far larger clone is one nucleotide away, so this likely arose from a read error. The sample has other DNA sequences that encode this CDR3 too. The chain combines TRDV1 with TRDJ1, with TRDD3 as a possible D gene (5 bases). The CDR3 has 20 amino acids. Germline-derived CDR1 and CDR2 are TSWWSYY and QGS. The ends were cut back, 3 bases at V and 3 bases at J, with 29 bases in the middle. CDR3 protein: CALGDSILARLGAFPDKLIF. The CDR3 bases are TGTGCTCTTGGGGATTCTATCCTCGCTCGGCTGGGTGCATTCCCCGATAAACTCATCTTT.

In regard to this clone: The protein recorded in TCRdb matches a much larger clone and deviates from this DNA's translation at residue 12, suggesting a read error; the protein here is obtained by translating the DNA. CDR3 sequence reads: CALGEGILSRLRVMYTDKLIF. The CDR3 region has the DNA TGTGCTCTTGGGGAAGGGATCCTAAGTCGACTGAGGGTCATGTACACCGATAAACTCATCTTT. The rearrangement links TRDV1 to TRDJ1; D tentatively reads TRDD2 or TRDD3 (5 bases each). Here the J gene was assigned by germline matching of the DNA, as TCRdb has none. Germline CDR1 and CDR2: TSWWSYY and QGS. The CDR3 runs to 21 residues. Trimming stripped 2 bases from V and 0 bases from J, with 28 bases between.